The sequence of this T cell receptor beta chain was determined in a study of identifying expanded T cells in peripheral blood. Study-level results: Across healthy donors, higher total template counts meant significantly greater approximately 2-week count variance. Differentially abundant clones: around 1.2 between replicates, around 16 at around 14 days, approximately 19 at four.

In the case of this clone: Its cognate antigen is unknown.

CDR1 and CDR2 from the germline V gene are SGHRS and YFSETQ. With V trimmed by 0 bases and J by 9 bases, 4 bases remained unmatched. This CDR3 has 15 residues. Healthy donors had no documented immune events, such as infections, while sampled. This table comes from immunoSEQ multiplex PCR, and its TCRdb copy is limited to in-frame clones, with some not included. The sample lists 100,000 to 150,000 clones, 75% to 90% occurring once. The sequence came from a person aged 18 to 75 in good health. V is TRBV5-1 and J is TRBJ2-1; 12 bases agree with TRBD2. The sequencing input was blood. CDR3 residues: CASSLGLAGESEQFF. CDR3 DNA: TGCGCCAGCAGCTTGGGACTAGCGGGAGAAAGTGAGCAGTTCTTC.